The 22 T cell receptor beta chains in this list originate from one sample, sequenced in a study of blood T cell repertoires in COVID-19. TCRdb's table, derived via immunoSEQ multiplex PCR, lists solely in-frame clones and lacks some. The sample holds roughly 330,000 clones, roughly 90% seen once. The sequencing sample was made of peripheral blood. These receptors originate from a woman in her fifties or sixties with active or convalescent COVID-19.

The chain is built from TRBV5-5 and TRBJ1-4; D remains ambiguous. This CDR3 contains 14 residues. Looked up from germline, CDR1 is SGHKS and CDR2 is YYEKEE (reference sequence). Between the trimmed V and J ends, which lost 4 bases and 5 bases, there was a span of 12 bases. The CDR3 here is CASSVGPGNEKLFF. The CDR3 DNA follows: TGTGCCAGCAGCGTTGGGCCAGGAAATGAAAAACTGTTTTTT.

J is TRBJ2-7 and V is TRBV3-1 (or the pseudogene TRBV3-2), with TRBD1 matching over 8 bases. The germline V gene has CDR1 LGHDT and CDR2 YNNKEL (reference sequence). This CDR3 has 16 residues. J was trimmed by 0 bases and V by 1 base; bases with no gene match: 5. In nucleotides, the CDR3 is TGTGCCAGCAGCCAAGTTGCAGGGGGCCCCTCCTACGAGCAGTACTTC. Translating it yields CASSQVAGGPSYEQYF.

The rearrangement links TRBV4-1 to TRBJ2-1, with TRBD2 identical over 8 bases. Losses at the gene ends were 3 bases for V and 0 bases for J; bases not matched to a gene: 4. This CDR3 comprises 16 residues. Per the germline V gene, CDR1 is MGHRA and CDR2 is YSYEKL. The CDR3 nucleotides are TGCGCCAGCAGCCAGATAGCGGGACCCTCCTACAATGAGCAGTTCTTC. Protein product: CASSQIAGPSYNEQFF.

The chain recombines TRBV28 with TRBJ2-7; 8 nucleotides align to TRBD1. The germline V gene encodes CDR1 MDHEN and CDR2 SYDVKM. Trimming removed 5 bases from V and 3 bases from J; junction bases left unmatched: 6. This CDR3 has 14 amino acids. CDR3 loop: CASSNRGFHYEQYF. CDR3 DNA: TGTGCCAGCAGTAACAGGGGGTTTCACTACGAGCAGTACTTC. The entire variable domain, with the rest obtained from reference TRBV28 and TRBJ2-7, is as follows: DVKVTQSSRYLVKRTGEKVFLECVQDMDHENMFWYRQDPGLGLRLIYFSYDVKMKEKGDIPEGYSVSREKKERFSLILESASTNQTSMYLCASSNRGFHYEQYFGPGTRLTVT.

The V call is TRBV28, the J call TRBJ1-3; 8 nucleotides align to TRBD1. Unmatched junction bases numbered 9, after V lost 6 bases and J lost 2 bases. The germline V gene has CDR1 MDHEN and CDR2 SYDVKM. CDR3 length: 16 residues. The CDR3 is CASRDSTGATGNTIYF. CDR3 bases: TGTGCCAGCAGGGATTCGACAGGGGCGACTGGAAACACCATATATTTT.

The rearrangement uses TRBV7-2 and TRBJ1-5; a weak D match, TRBD1 (5 bases). The CDR3 is made up of 14 amino acids. Germline V CDR1 and CDR2: SGHTA, FQGNSA. Trimming took 7 bases from V and 2 from J, leaving 12 bases between them. Here the CDR3 reads CASTQGLGNQPQHF. The DNA for the CDR3 is TGTGCCAGCACCCAGGGCCTCGGCAATCAGCCCCAGCATTTT.

This clone has more than one count but fewer than ten. The V and J genes are TRBV5-1 and TRBJ1-1, with unresolved D. Germline CDR1 is SGHRS and CDR2 is YFSETQ. With 0 bases removed from V and 9 bases from J, the gap between germline ends came to 12 bases. The length of the CDR3 is 13 residues. Written as DNA, the CDR3 is TGCGCCAGCAGCTTGGACCCGGGAAGGAAAGCTTTCTTT. Its protein is CASSLDPGRKAFF.

This chain uses TRBV6-5 with TRBJ1-1; 8 bases fit TRBD1. The CDR3 spans 14 residues. V lost 0 bases to trimming and J lost 5 bases; unmatched junction nucleotides: 2. CDR1 MNHEY and CDR2 SVGAGI come from the germline V gene. DNA for the CDR3: TGTGCCAGCAGTTACTCCAGGGGGCGGACTGAAGCTTTCTTT. It encodes CASSYSRGRTEAFF.

A single count supports this clone. This sequence joins TRBV7-2 and TRBJ2-7; 12 bases are a match to TRBD2. The CDR3 has 16 residues. Trimming cost V 4 bases and J 5 bases; bases outside gene matches: 9. CDR1 SGHTA and CDR2 FQGNSA come from the germline V gene. The CDR3 is CASSSVPLAGGHEQYF. CDR3 nucleotide sequence: TGTGCCAGCAGCTCAGTCCCACTAGCGGGAGGACACGAGCAGTACTTC.

This sequence joins TRBV30 and TRBJ2-1; a weak D match, TRBD2 (5 bases). The CDR3 consists of 13 residues. Per the germline V gene, CDR1 is GTSNPN and CDR2 is SVGIG (reference sequence). V dropped 4 bases and J dropped 9 bases, with 16 bases sitting between them. In DNA form, the CDR3 reads TGTGCCTGGACCCCTCCGGGGTTTACTGAGCAGTTCTTC. Encoded protein: CAWTPPGFTEQFF.

This chain connects TRBV4-3 to TRBJ1-5; TRBD1 is a possible D gene (6 bases). Trimming took off 0 bases at V and 1 base at J, with 13 bases between the two ends. CDR1 and CDR2 (germline): LGHNA, YSLEER. The CDR3 totals 17 residues. The CDR3 region is CASSQDYGGASNQPQHF. In nucleotides, the CDR3 is TGCGCCAGCAGCCAAGATTATGGGGGCGCGAGCAATCAGCCCCAGCATTTT.

This chain links TRBV15 with TRBJ1-6, with a tentative D call TRBD1 (5 bases). Per germline, CDR1 LNHNV and CDR2 YYDKDF (reference sequence). V lost 5 bases, J lost 9 bases, and 17 bases lay in between. The CDR3 has 15 residues. The CDR3 protein is CATSLEQGLSSPLHF. The CDR3 DNA sequence: TGTGCCACCAGCCTAGAGCAGGGATTGAGTTCACCCCTCCACTTT.

The CDR3 here is CSVEDRVSYEQYF. In DNA form, the CDR3 reads TGCAGCGTTGAAGATCGAGTGAGCTACGAGCAGTACTTC. The chain couples TRBV29-1 to TRBJ2-7, with D unclear. Germline lookup yields CDR1 SQVTM and CDR2 ANQGSEA. V was trimmed by 0 bases and J by 3 bases, leaving 9 bases between them. The CDR3 spans 13 residues.

This chain joins TRBV11-2 and TRBJ2-5; no firm D call. In germline, CDR1 is SGHAT, CDR2 FQNNGV. Trimming cost V 1 base and J 1 base, with 10 bases left between them. This CDR3 is built from 15 residues. Written as DNA, the CDR3 is TGTGCCAGCAGCTTAGGGAGACTCCCCCAAGAGACCCAGTACTTC. Translation gives CASSLGRLPQETQYF.

The J gene is TRBJ2-3, the V gene TRBV9; 7 bases map to TRBD2. V dropped 7 bases and J dropped 8; count of bases not matched to a gene: 7. CDR1 and CDR2 (germline): SGDLS, YYNGEE. This CDR3 is built from 12 residues. The CDR3 bases are TGTGCCAGCGGGGTTTCGGGAGGTACGCAGTATTTT. Protein product: CASGVSGGTQYF.

The J gene is TRBJ2-2, the V gene TRBV30, with D possibly TRBD2 on 5 matching bases. V shed 0 bases and J shed 7 bases, with 6 bases lying between them. In germline, CDR1 is GTSNPN, CDR2 SVGIG (reference sequence). CDR3 length equals 12 residues. The DNA of the CDR3 is TGTGCCTGGAGTGTGGAGGACGGGGAGCTGTTTTTT. Translated: CAWSVEDGELFF. Full variable domain (rest looked up from reference TRBV30 and TRBJ2-2): SQTIHQWPATLVQPVGSPLSLECTVEGTSNPNLYWYRQAAGRGLQLLFYSVGIGQISSEVPQNLSASRPQDRQFILSSKKLLLSDSGFYLCAWSVEDGELFFGEGSRLTVL.

The rearrangement uses TRBV10-3 and TRBJ1-1, with 10 nucleotides matching TRBD1. Per germline, CDR1 ENHRY and CDR2 SYGVKD. The CDR3 totals 14 residues. V lost 6 bases and J lost 6; bases outside the gene matches: 7. CDR3: CAIRGTGAAPEAFF. CDR3 DNA sequence: TGTGCCATCAGGGGGACAGGGGCCGCCCCTGAAGCTTTCTTT.

The genes are TRBV7-9 and TRBJ1-5; possibly TRBD1 for D (5 bases). CDR1 is SEHNR, CDR2 FQNEAQ, per germline (reference sequence). Between the trimmed V and J ends, which lost 4 bases and 0 bases, there was a span of 16 bases. This CDR3 comprises 17 residues. The CDR3 sequence: CASSSITQGYSNQPQHF. The CDR3 coding sequence is TGTGCCAGCAGCTCAATCACCCAGGGCTATAGCAATCAGCCCCAGCATTTT.

The chain carries TRBV29-1 and TRBJ2-1; 8 bases are shared with TRBD2. Germline CDR1 SQVTM, CDR2 ANQGSEA. This CDR3 comprises 14 residues. The trim removed 4 bases at V and 3 bases at J, leaving 5 bases unmatched. CDR3 sequence: CSVAESGGYNEQFF. The CDR3 DNA follows: TGCAGCGTTGCGGAGAGCGGGGGCTACAATGAGCAGTTCTTC.

The chain employs TRBV5-1 and TRBJ1-2, with unresolved D. Trimming removed 0 bases from V and 3 bases from J, with 6 bases in between. Looked up from germline, CDR1 is SGHRS and CDR2 is YFSETQ. CDR3 length: 13 residues. The DNA of the CDR3 is TGCGCCAGCAGCTTGGACTCGGACTATGGCTACACCTTC. Its translation is CASSLDSDYGYTF.

The chain employs TRBV11-1 and TRBJ2-1, with 7 bases matching TRBD1. Germline V gene data show CDR1 as SGHAT and CDR2 as FQDESV (reference sequence). V lost 7 bases to trimming and J lost 5 bases; unmatched junction nucleotides: 8. CDR3 length: 14 amino acids. CDR3 sequence reads: CASTKGQTNNEQFF. In nucleotides, the CDR3 is TGTGCCAGCACCAAGGGACAGACAAACAATGAGCAGTTCTTC.

The chain is built from TRBV28 and TRBJ1-2; D not resolved. There are 14 residues in the CDR3. Trimming stripped 0 bases from V and 5 bases from J, with 10 bases between. Germline V gives CDR1 MDHEN, CDR2 SYDVKM. CDR3 in amino acids: CASSLWGGGYGYTF. The CDR3 DNA sequence: TGTGCCAGCAGTTTATGGGGAGGAGGGTATGGCTACACCTTC.